This entry lists 30 T cell receptor beta chains sequenced from one sample in a study of Graves' ophthalmopathy and Graves' hyperthyroidism. From RNA, the CDR3 regions of TCR beta chains were amplified and sequenced. Second-round multiplex PCR followed a first-round RT-PCR using HTBI primers. Each CDR3 protein gets one entry after TCRdb re-called the multiplex PCR reads with MiXCR. The table includes approximately 480,000 distinct CDR3 sequences, roughly an eighth detected once. Sequenced: blood. These receptors all stem from a woman aged 25 to 39 with Graves' ophthalmopathy.

CDR3 in DNA: TGTGCCAGCAGCTTAGTGAAGGGGGGGAGGACTGAAGCTTTCTTT. Its translation is CASSLVKGGRTEAFF. The chain carries TRBV7-8 and TRBJ1-1; tentative D call: TRBD1 (6 bases). This CDR3 contains 15 residues. V lost 1 base and J 5 bases, leaving 14 bases between the germline ends. Germline CDR1 reads SGHVS; CDR2 reads FQNEAQ. Full variable domain (rest looked up from reference TRBV7-8 and TRBJ1-1): GAGVSQSPRYKVAKRGQDVALRCDPISGHVSLFWYQQALGQGPEFLTYFQNEAQLDKSGLPSDRFFAERPEGSVSTLKIQRTQQEDSAVYLCASSLVKGGRTEAFFGQGTRLTVV.

This clonotype was recorded many times. The rearrangement uses TRBV12-5 and TRBJ1-3; unclear D gene. The CDR3 totals 15 residues. The germline V and J ends were trimmed by 4 bases and 0 bases, with 10 bases remaining between them. Germline CDR1 is LGHNT and CDR2 is FRNRAP. The CDR3 sequence: CASGSRRISGNTIYF. The CDR3 region has the DNA TGTGCTAGTGGTTCTCGCAGGATCTCTGGAAACACCATATATTTT.

The rearrangement joins TRBV6-1 to TRBJ2-6; D remains unclear. Looked up from germline, CDR1 is MNHNS and CDR2 is SASEGT. Trimming pared 6 bases from V and 0 bases from J, leaving 9 bases between. The CDR3 has 15 amino acids. The CDR3 DNA sequence: TGTGCCAGCAGACCGCAATACTCTGGGGCCAACGTCCTGACTTTC. Protein sequence: CASRPQYSGANVLTF.

V gene TRBV29-1 combines with J gene TRBJ2-7; the D gene is possibly TRBD2 (5 bases). Germline CDR1 is SQVTM and CDR2 is ANQGSEA. The CDR3 is 12 amino acids. V was pared by 8 bases and J by 12 bases, with 23 bases between. CDR3 nucleotide sequence: TGCAGCTTCCTCTCGTCGGCGGGCTGGAGGTACTTC. Its translation: CSFLSSAGWRYF.

This clonotype was recorded many times. The rearrangement links TRBV28 to TRBJ1-2; D gene ambiguous. Looked up from germline, CDR1 is MDHEN and CDR2 is SYDVKM. The CDR3 spans 12 residues. The ends were cut back, 2 bases at V and 8 bases at J, with 9 bases in the middle. For the CDR3, the DNA is TGTGCCAGCAGTTTAAGTCGGAAAGGCTACACCTTC. The encoded protein is CASSLSRKGYTF.

This clonotype was counted at least ten times. One end of the junction does not line up with germline, which may come from a read error. The chain is built from TRBV10-3 and TRBJ1-2, with 12 bases matching TRBD1. CDR1 is ENHRY, CDR2 SYGVKD, per germline. The length of the CDR3 is 16 residues. The CDR3: CAISKSGTGGAYGYTF. The CDR3 bases are TGTGCCATCAGTAAGTCCGGGACAGGGGGCGCCTATGGCTACACCTTC.

This clonotype was seen many times. V gene TRBV5-1 combines with J gene TRBJ1-2; 7 nucleotides align to TRBD1. From germline, CDR1 is SGHRS and CDR2 YFSETQ. The CDR3 length is 17 residues. Trimming at V came to 0 bases and at J to 10 bases, leaving 18 bases not matched to a gene. The CDR3 coding sequence is TGCGCCAGCAGCTTGGAGGGTCGCCCGTGGCAGGGGGAGTTCTACACCTTC. It encodes CASSLEGRPWQGEFYTF.

This clonotype was recorded at least ten times. The chain carries TRBV20-1 and TRBJ1-5; D is unresolved. Germline lookup yields CDR1 DFQATT and CDR2 SNEGSKA (reference sequence). V lost 3 bases, J lost 3 bases, and 6 bases lay in between. The CDR3 has 12 residues. The DNA of the CDR3 is TGCAGTGCTAGGAGTTTCAATCAGCCCCAGCATTTT. It translates to CSARSFNQPQHF.

CDR3 sequence: CASAQGDIQYF. CDR3 DNA sequence: TGTGCCAGCGCACAGGGTGACATTCAGTACTTC. V usage is TRBV6-1 and J usage is TRBJ2-4; tentative D call: TRBD1 (6 bases). This CDR3 contains 11 residues. V shed 8 bases and J shed 8 bases, with 10 bases lying between them. CDR1 and CDR2 from the germline V gene are MNHNS and SASEGT.

This clonotype was counted a few times. The genes are TRBV7-3 and TRBJ2-2; tentative D call: TRBD2 (5 bases). This CDR3 has 15 amino acids. The germline CDR1 and CDR2 sequences are SGHTA and FQGTGA. The ends were cut back, 5 bases at V and 4 bases at J, with 14 bases in the middle. The CDR3 DNA sequence: TGTGCCAGCAGCCCCCAGCTACGGGGCACCGGGGAGCTGTTTTTT. Protein sequence: CASSPQLRGTGELFF.

This clonotype was counted ten times or more. The rearrangement joins TRBV30 to TRBJ1-1; D is undetermined. This CDR3 is built from 13 residues. Germline CDR1 is GTSNPN and CDR2 is SVGIG (reference sequence). V was clipped by 4 bases and J by 9 bases, with 18 bases between them. This CDR3 reads CAWIGETATQAFF. DNA for the CDR3: TGTGCCTGGATTGGTGAGACGGCGACCCAAGCTTTCTTT.

Note on this clonotype: Because the CDR3 is missing its conserved closing phenylalanine or tryptophan, this is likely a read error. This chain joins TRBV12-3 or TRBV12-4 and TRBJ1-5; D ambiguous. The V end was cut by 2 bases, the J end by 2 bases, with 4 bases between. This CDR3 has 13 amino acids. The CDR3 is CASSLKGNQPQHV. The CDR3 DNA reads as TGTGCCAGCAGTTTAAAAGGCAATCAGCCCCAGCATGTG.

This clonotype was seen ten or more times. The rearrangement uses TRBV19 and TRBJ1-2; 9 positions match TRBD1. CDR1 and CDR2 (germline): LNHDA, SQIVND (reference sequence). There are 14 residues in the CDR3. The J segment lost 2 bases and the V segment lost 6 bases, leaving 4 bases of the junction unmatched. CDR3 nucleotide sequence: TGTGCCAGTAGAACGGGACAGGGAAACTATGGCTACACCTTC. This gives the protein CASRTGQGNYGYTF.

This clonotype was counted many times. The V and J genes are TRBV12-3 or TRBV12-4 and TRBJ2-5; tentative D call: TRBD2 (5 bases). The CDR3 is made up of 13 amino acids. With 4 bases removed from V and 4 bases from J, the gap between germline ends came to 10 bases. CDR3 sequence (DNA): TGTGCCAGCAGTTACGGGATATTAGAGACCCAGTACTTC. As protein: CASSYGILETQYF.

In its sample, this clonotype was seen many times. The chain combines TRBV28 with TRBJ1-5; 7 bases map to TRBD1. Trimming removed 2 bases from V and 7 bases from J; junction bases left unmatched: 5. Per germline, CDR1 MDHEN and CDR2 SYDVKM. There are 14 residues in the CDR3. The DNA for the CDR3 is TGTGCCAGCAGTTTAGGACAGGTAGGGCAGCCCCAGCATTTT. It is translated as CASSLGQVGQPQHF.

This chain links TRBV30 with TRBJ1-2; D remains ambiguous. The CDR3 covers 11 residues. Germline loops: CDR1 GTSNPN, CDR2 SVGIG (reference sequence). V lost 0 bases to trimming and J lost 5 bases, with 4 bases between them. CDR3 residues: CAWSVQYGYTF. CDR3 in DNA: TGTGCCTGGAGTGTACAGTATGGCTACACCTTC.

The chain is built from TRBV6-1 and TRBJ1-6; 9 bases match TRBD1. With V trimmed by 6 bases and J by 6 bases, 6 bases remained unmatched. CDR1 is MNHNS, CDR2 SASEGT, per germline. The CDR3 totals 15 residues. The CDR3, as DNA: TGTGCCAGCAGCACCCTGACAGGGGGTAATTCACCCCTCCACTTT. Encoded protein: CASSTLTGGNSPLHF.

This clonotype appeared many times. The V gene is TRBV11-2, the J gene TRBJ2-7; a possible D gene is TRBD2 (7 bases). Trimming took off 1 base at V and 7 bases at J, with 20 bases between the two ends. The V gene's germline CDR1 is SGHAT and CDR2 FQNNGV. CDR3 length: 16 amino acids. CDR3 DNA: TGTGCCAGCAGCTTAGTCTTCGGGGGGCCGAAGGGGGAGCAGTACTTC. Amino acid sequence: CASSLVFGGPKGEQYF.

This clonotype has a count of ten or more. This chain joins TRBV5-1 and TRBJ1-1; 7 nucleotides align to TRBD1. The length of the CDR3 is 15 residues. Trimming removed 0 bases from V and 6 bases from J; junction bases left unmatched: 8. CDR1 SGHRS and CDR2 YFSETQ come from the germline V gene. CDR3 bases: TGCGCCAGCAGCTTGGGGACAGGTACTAAGTCTGAAGCTTTCTTT. Translated: CASSLGTGTKSEAFF. Full variable domain (missing parts from reference TRBV5-1 and TRBJ1-1): KAGVTQTPRYLIKTRGQQVTLSCSPISGHRSVSWYQQTPGQGLQFLFEYFSETQRNKGNFPGRFSGRQFSNSRSEMNVSTLELGDSALYLCASSLGTGTKSEAFFGQGTRLTVV.

This clonotype was observed many times. This chain links TRBV4-1 with TRBJ2-5, with TRBD1 identical over 9 bases. CDR1 and CDR2 (germline): MGHRA, YSYEKL. Losses at the gene ends were 3 bases for V and 2 bases for J; bases not matched to a gene: 4. The CDR3 contains 15 residues. DNA of the CDR3: TGCGCCAGCAGCCAGGGACAGGGCCCTCAAGAGACCCAGTACTTC. Its protein product is CASSQGQGPQETQYF.

This clonotype has a count of ten or more. The rearrangement links TRBV24-1 to TRBJ1-2, with a possible D match to TRBD1 (5 bases). Germline loops: CDR1 KGHDR, CDR2 SFDVKD. This CDR3 has 15 amino acids. V lost 3 bases, J lost 2 bases, and 12 bases lay in between. The CDR3 loop is CATSDPQGGNYGYTF. The CDR3 DNA is TGTGCCACCAGTGATCCCCAGGGCGGGAACTATGGCTACACCTTC.

In its sample, this clonotype was seen many times. The J gene is TRBJ2-7, the V gene TRBV11-2; 9 bases match TRBD1. This CDR3 is built from 14 residues. J lost 3 bases, V lost 5 bases, and 5 bases had no gene match. The germline V gene encodes CDR1 SGHAT and CDR2 FQNNGV. CDR3 region: CASSTSGQGYEQYF. Written as DNA, the CDR3 is TGTGCCAGCAGCACCTCGGGACAGGGCTACGAGCAGTACTTC.

This clonotype has a count of ten or more. This chain uses TRBV7-9 with TRBJ2-7, with 9 nucleotides matching TRBD2. Germline CDR1 is SEHNR and CDR2 is FQNEAQ (reference sequence). This CDR3 is built from 12 residues. V lost 10 bases to trimming and J lost 3 bases; unmatched junction nucleotides: 4. The CDR3 region is CATAREGYEQYF. The CDR3 DNA sequence: TGTGCCACGGCGCGGGAGGGCTACGAGCAGTACTTC.

This clonotype was observed many times. The chain is built from TRBV12-3 or TRBV12-4 and TRBJ1-1; perhaps TRBD1 as D (6 bases). Trimming left V 3 bases short and J 5 bases short, with 13 bases between. CDR3 length: 14 residues. The CDR3 loop reads CASSFGRGATEAFF. CDR3 bases: TGTGCCAGCAGTTTTGGACGGGGGGCAACTGAAGCTTTCTTT.

This clonotype appeared a few times. The rearrangement links TRBV27 to TRBJ2-1; 12 bases agree with TRBD2. V gave up 5 bases and J gave up 8 bases; unmatched junction bases: 16. In germline, CDR1 is MNHEY, CDR2 SMNVEV (reference sequence). The CDR3 spans 18 residues. CDR3 bases: TGTGCCAGCAGTGCGTACTCCCGACTAGCGGGAGCTGGGGATGAGCAGTTCTTC. This codes for CASSAYSRLAGAGDEQFF.

This clonotype was detected ten times or more. This chain links TRBV7-6 with TRBJ2-5; D could derive from TRBD1 or TRBD2 (5 bases each). CDR3 length equals 16 residues. Germline V CDR1 and CDR2: SGHVS, FNYEAQ. V was pared by 4 bases and J by 6 bases, with 21 bases between. Here the CDR3 DNA reads TGTGCCAGCAGCTCCGTTCAAGGGACGGCCTGGAAGACCCAGTACTTC. Translation: CASSSVQGTAWKTQYF.

This clonotype was observed at least ten times. The chain uses TRBV27 and TRBJ2-7; 8 bases agree with TRBD2. Germline V gene sequence: CDR1 MNHEY, CDR2 SMNVEV (reference sequence). The V segment lost 8 bases and the J segment 5 bases; nucleotides outside the gene matches: 17. The CDR3 runs 16 residues. The CDR3 DNA reads as TGTGCCAGCGCCCGCTGGGGCGGGGGGTCCGTCGACGAGCAGTACTTC. Translating it yields CASARWGGGSVDEQYF.

This clonotype occurred many times. The chain carries TRBV7-9 and TRBJ1-1; TRBD1 matches at 7 bases. The CDR3 totals 14 residues. V gave up 6 bases and J gave up 4 bases; unmatched junction bases: 8. Germline assignment: CDR1 SEHNR and CDR2 FQNEAQ (reference sequence). The CDR3 DNA follows: TGTGCCAGCAGGCGTGGGGACAGCATCACTGAAGCTTTCTTT. It yields the protein CASRRGDSITEAFF.

This clonotype came up many times. V and J are TRBV28 and TRBJ2-2, with D tentatively TRBD1 (5 bases). CDR1 and CDR2 (germline): MDHEN, SYDVKM. Trimming removed 8 bases at V and 1 base at J, with 14 bases between. The CDR3 spans 15 residues. The CDR3 loop reads CASLTYGQNTGELFF. DNA of the CDR3: TGTGCCAGCCTTACCTACGGACAGAACACCGGGGAGCTGTTTTTT.

This clonotype was counted many times. The chain links TRBV6-1 to TRBJ2-5; 12 bases match TRBD2. Trimming took 6 bases from V and 4 from J; bases not matched to a gene: 6. The CDR3 is made up of 15 amino acids. CDR1 and CDR2 (germline): MNHNS, SASEGT. The CDR3 loop reads CASRRTSGGRETQYF. CDR3 DNA: TGTGCCAGCAGACGAACTAGCGGGGGGAGAGAGACCCAGTACTTC.